The sequence of this T cell receptor beta chain was determined in a study of sequential checkpoint blockade in melanoma. Across the study: First-line arms were nivolumab then ipilimumab, or the reverse, randomized 1:1.

Details on this clone: Other nucleotide sequences in the sample specify the same CDR3.

Noted treatment: randomized to nivolumab then ipilimumab (arm A) or the reverse (arm B). From thawed PBMCs, live CD3+CD8+ cells negative for CD19 and CD56 were sorted. The CDR3 runs to 19 residues. Trimming cost V 4 bases and J 4 bases; bases outside gene matches: 17. The V gene's germline CDR1 is SGDLS and CDR2 YYNGEE. Only in-frame clones appear in the TCRdb table, and some are missing; sequencing was by immunoSEQ multiplex PCR. The table records over 25,000 clones, 82% of them present only once. The J gene is TRBJ1-4, the V gene TRBV9, with 9 bases that match TRBD1. The starting material was CD8+ T cells sorted from blood (inferred from file names), obtained from a patient given nivolumab and ipilimumab in sequence. The receptor comes from a human donor with melanoma. The CDR3 nucleotides are TGTGCCAGCAGCCCCGAAAAACCGGGACAGGGTCCCTATAATGAAAAACTGTTTTTT. This codes for CASSPEKPGQGPYNEKLFF. The entire variable domain, with the rest obtained from reference TRBV9 and TRBJ1-4, is as follows: DSGVTQTPKHLITATGQRVTLRCSPRSGDLSVYWYQQSLDQGLQFLIQYYNGEERAKGNILERFSAQQFPDLHSELNLSSLELGDSALYFCASSPEKPGQGPYNEKLFFGSGTQLSVL.